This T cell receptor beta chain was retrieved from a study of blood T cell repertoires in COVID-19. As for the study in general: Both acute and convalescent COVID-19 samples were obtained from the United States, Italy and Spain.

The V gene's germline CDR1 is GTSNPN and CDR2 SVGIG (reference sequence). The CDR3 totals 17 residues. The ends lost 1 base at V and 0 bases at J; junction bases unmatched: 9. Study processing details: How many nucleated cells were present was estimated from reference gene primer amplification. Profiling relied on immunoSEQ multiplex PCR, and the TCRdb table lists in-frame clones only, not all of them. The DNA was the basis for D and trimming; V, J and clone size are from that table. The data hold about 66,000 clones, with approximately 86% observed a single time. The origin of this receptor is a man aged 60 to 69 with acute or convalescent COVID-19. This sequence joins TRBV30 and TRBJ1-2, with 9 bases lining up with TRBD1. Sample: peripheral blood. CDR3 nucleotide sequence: TGTGCCTGGAGTGCGGACAGGGGTCGGGGAGCTAACTATGGCTACACCTTC. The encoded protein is CAWSADRGRGANYGYTF.